This TCR beta chain was sequenced in a study of OX40 agonist ivuxolimab in advanced cancers. Study at large: One hepatocellular carcinoma and two cutaneous melanoma patients partially responded. Overall study results and limits: Some of the lowest clonal expansion was seen in partial responders at 0.1-3.0 mg/kg. Researchers report that CD8+ T cells had, on average, more expanded clones than CD4+.

The sample holds one count of this clone. Its antigen is unknown. Method: immunoSEQ multiplex PCR; TCRdb's copy keeps in-frame clones and lacks some. Of about 51,000 clones listed, 88% are singletons. Sampled blood was obtained at baseline, cycle 4 day 1, and cycle 7 day 1. Per germline, CDR1 MNHEY and CDR2 SMNVEV (reference sequence). The CDR3 loop spans 16 amino acids. V was cut by 5 bases and J by 0 bases, with 11 bases left in between. The starting material was CD4+ or CD8+ T cells sorted from blood, obtained in a trial of the OX40 agonist ivuxolimab. V usage is TRBV27 and J usage is TRBJ1-6; D is unresolved. The TCR originated in an adult with an advanced solid tumor such as melanoma, head and neck, liver or kidney cancer. CDR3 residues: CASSPGGSSYNSPLHF. As DNA, the CDR3 is TGTGCCAGCAGTCCAGGAGGGAGCTCCTATAATTCACCCCTCCACTTT.